These 4 T cell receptor beta chains were sequenced from one sample in a study of blood T cell repertoires in COVID-19. Data came from immunoSEQ multiplex PCR; TCRdb stores just in-frame clones and leaves some out. The sample has some 350,000 clones, around 91% seen once. The sample taken for sequencing was PBMCs or T cells enriched from blood (not recorded which). These receptor sequences come from a man younger than 35 who had recovered from COVID-19.

Note on this clone: Additional DNA sequences in this sample encode the identical CDR3. The chain employs TRBV3-1 (or the pseudogene TRBV3-2) and TRBJ2-3; D is unclear. V was clipped by 1 base and J by 4 bases, with 6 bases between them. Per the germline V gene, CDR1 is LGHDT and CDR2 is YNNKEL (reference sequence). The length of the CDR3 is 13 residues. The CDR3 nucleotides read TGTGCCAGCAGCCAAGGAGAGGCAGATACGCAGTATTTT. Protein product: CASSQGEADTQYF.

This chain joins TRBV4-1 and TRBJ2-7; TRBD2 aligns across 15 bases. The germline CDR1 and CDR2 sequences are MGHRA and YSYEKL. CDR3 size: 18 residues. With 2 bases clipped from V and 4 bases from J, the junction kept 9 bases outside the gene matches. The CDR3 spells CASSQLLGLAGGRYEQYF. CDR3 coding DNA: TGCGCCAGCAGCCAACTTCTCGGACTAGCGGGAGGGAGGTACGAGCAGTACTTC.

The V gene is TRBV27, the J gene TRBJ2-7, with D possibly TRBD1 on 5 matching bases. Trimming pared 3 bases from V and 0 bases from J, leaving 15 bases between. Germline CDR1 MNHEY, CDR2 SMNVEV (reference sequence). The CDR3 runs 16 residues. The CDR3 loop is CASSLGLGESSYEQYF. CDR3 nucleotide sequence: TGTGCCAGCAGTTTGGGTCTAGGGGAAAGCTCCTACGAGCAGTACTTC.

V and J are TRBV27 and TRBJ2-5, with D possibly TRBD2 on 5 matching bases. Germline CDR1 is MNHEY and CDR2 is SMNVEV (reference sequence). The CDR3 consists of 15 residues. Trimming pared 6 bases from V and 1 base from J, leaving 15 bases between. The CDR3 DNA reads as TGTGCCAGCAGACGAACCTCGGGAATCCAAGAGACCCAGTACTTC. It codes for CASRRTSGIQETQYF.